These 8 T cell receptor beta chains originate from one sample sequenced in a study of blood T cells in healthy people across ages. It was with a sample-barcoded 5' primer and a J-beta primer mix that a second PCR of roughly 7 to 12 cycles was run. TCRdb re-called the 5' RACE reads with MiXCR, one entry per CDR3 protein. The table shows about 700,000 distinct CDR3 sequences, with roughly 30% occurring only once. Sequenced material: blood. The receptors originated from a woman of 80 years or more in good health.

This clonotype occurred a few times. The chain employs TRBV7-9 and TRBJ2-7; D uncertain. The J call may be wrong; the DNA end is better matched by TRBJ2-5. Germline CDR1 reads SEHNR; CDR2 reads FQNEAQ (reference sequence). CDR3 size: 13 residues. CDR3 protein: CASSLEVGETQYF. The CDR3 bases are TGTGCCAGCAGCTTAGAGGTAGGGGAGACCCAGTACTTC.

This clonotype was observed many times. J is TRBJ2-7 and V is TRBV5-1, with D unresolved. This CDR3 has 14 amino acids. The germline V gene encodes CDR1 SGHRS and CDR2 YFSETQ. V was pared by 1 base and J by 1 base, with 9 bases between. This CDR3 reads CASSLFGVSYEQYF. DNA for the CDR3: TGCGCCAGCAGCTTGTTTGGGGTTTCCTACGAGCAGTACTTC.

This clonotype was counted a few times. A read error is possible here, since a much larger clone lies one base away. The chain combines TRBV27 with TRBJ2-3, with D possibly matching TRBD2 (6 bases). Per germline, CDR1 MNHEY and CDR2 SMNVEV (reference sequence). The CDR3 sequence is 13 residues long. CDR3 protein: CASRGYSIDTQYF. In DNA form, the CDR3 reads TGTGCCAGTCGGGGGTATAGCATAGATACGCAGTATTTT.

This clonotype turned up a few times. Being one base from a much bigger clone, this may be a read error. The J gene is TRBJ1-5, the V gene TRBV7-8, with a weak D call TRBD1 (5 bases). The CDR3 runs 16 residues. Germline V gene data show CDR1 as SGHVS and CDR2 as FQNEAQ. V was pared by 4 bases and J by 2 bases, with 15 bases between. CDR3 nucleotide sequence: TGTGCCAGCAGCTCATACAGGTTAGACGGCAATCAGCCCCAGCATTTT. This codes for CASSSYRLDGNQPQHF.

This clonotype was picked up many times. The chain employs TRBV11-2 and TRBJ2-7, with D perhaps assigned TRBD1 or TRBD2 (7 bases each). Germline lookup yields CDR1 SGHAT and CDR2 FQNNGV. The CDR3 contains 16 residues. Trimming pared 5 bases from V and 0 bases from J, leaving 17 bases between. CDR3 region: CASSRGSGTVSYEQYF. The CDR3, as DNA: TGTGCCAGCAGCCGCGGAAGCGGGACAGTCTCCTACGAGCAGTACTTC. Filled out from reference TRBV11-2 and TRBJ2-7, the complete variable domain reads EAGVAQSPRYKIIEKRQSVAFWCNPISGHATLYWYQQILGQGPKLLIQFQNNGVVDDSQLPKDRFSAERLKGVDSTLKIQPAKLEDSAVYLCASSRGSGTVSYEQYFGPGTRLTVT.

With regard to this clonotype: The junction does not match germline at one end; this may be a read error. The V and J genes are TRBV7-2 and TRBJ2-5; D gene uncertain. This CDR3 has 15 amino acids. CDR1 is SGHTA, CDR2 FQGNSA, per germline. This chain's CDR3 is CASSLGIALQETPYF. For the CDR3, the DNA is TGTGCCAGCAGCCTTGGAATAGCCCTCCAAGAGACCCCGTACTTC.

This clonotype was seen many times. The rearrangement joins TRBV4-2 to TRBJ1-4; D uncertain. V shed 0 bases and J shed 5 bases, with 16 bases lying between them. This CDR3 contains 17 residues. The germline CDR1 and CDR2 sequences are LGHNA and YNFKEQ. DNA of the CDR3: TGTGCCAGCAGCCAAGACCTCCCAGGCGGAAGGAATGAAAAACTGTTTTTT. Its translation is CASSQDLPGGRNEKLFF.

Turning to this clonotype: One base away lies a much larger clone, so this may be a sequencing read error. This chain joins TRBV3-1 and TRBJ2-5, with D maybe TRBD1 (5 bases). This CDR3 has 15 amino acids. The germline V gene encodes CDR1 LGHDT and CDR2 YNNKEL (reference sequence). V lost 0 bases and J lost 11, with 19 bases in between. CDR3 DNA sequence: TGTGCCAGCAGCCAAGATCTTAGGCAGGGCAATGAGCAGTACTTC. It encodes CASSQDLRQGNEQYF.